The 12 T cell receptor beta chains below all came from one sample that was sequenced in a study of CD8 T cells in ankylosing spondylitis. Study observations and caveats: For ankylosing spondylitis blood, a TCR beta motif of roughly 8 highly homologous variants appeared characteristic.

TCRdb re-called the 5' RACE reads through MiXCR, storing one row per CDR3 protein. There are about 540,000 distinct CDR3 sequences in the sample; about 12% occur only once, and about 6.5% lies in the top ten. These receptors lack a known antigen. The sequencing input was blood, either unsorted or a sorted T cell fraction (not recorded which). These receptors came from a male donor with ankylosing spondylitis.

The J gene is TRBJ1-2, the V gene TRBV27; D not certain. V was clipped by 6 bases and J by 5 bases, with 13 bases between them. Germline CDR1 MNHEY, CDR2 SMNVEV (reference sequence). This CDR3 contains 13 residues. The CDR3 coding sequence is TGTGCCAGCAGCTCGGGCCCTGCTTATGGCTACACCTTC. Protein: CASSSGPAYGYTF.

This clonotype was seen at least ten times. The chain is built from TRBV5-1 and TRBJ2-7; D remains ambiguous. From germline, CDR1 is SGHRS and CDR2 YFSETQ. Trimming pared 0 bases from V and 3 bases from J, leaving 10 bases between. CDR3 length: 14 amino acids. The CDR3 DNA is TGCGCCAGCAGCTTGGAGGAAGGGTTCTACGAGCAGTACTTC. Protein sequence: CASSLEEGFYEQYF.

Here the CDR3 reads CASSLGSPNEKLFF. The CDR3 DNA sequence: TGTGCCAGCAGCTTAGGTTCACCGAATGAAAAACTGTTTTTT. The chain joins TRBV7-8 to TRBJ1-4; no reliable D call. The germline CDR1 and CDR2 sequences are SGHVS and FQNEAQ. Deletions cut 1 base from V and 5 bases from J, with 8 bases between. The CDR3 extends over 14 amino acids.

This clonotype was counted between two and nine times. The chain has TRBV12-3 or TRBV12-4 and TRBJ1-2, with a weak D call TRBD1 (5 bases). With 5 bases removed from V and 0 bases from J, the gap between germline ends came to 10 bases. The CDR3 is made up of 14 amino acids. CDR3 nucleotides: TGTGCCAGCAGTCGGACGACAGCTAACTATGGCTACACCTTC. Encoded protein: CASSRTTANYGYTF.

This rearrangement joins TRBV20-1 to TRBJ1-5; D call uncertain. Per the germline V gene, CDR1 is DFQATT and CDR2 is SNEGSKA (reference sequence). The CDR3 length is 14 residues. V lost 3 bases, J lost 1 base, and 10 bases lay in between. The CDR3 sequence: CSASYGRSNQPQHF. DNA of the CDR3: TGCAGTGCTAGTTATGGGAGAAGCAATCAGCCCCAGCATTTT.

The CDR3 region has the DNA TGTGCCAGCAGGAGGACAGGGGAAGCTGGAAACACCATATATTTT. This encodes CASRRTGEAGNTIYF. V gene TRBV12-3 or TRBV12-4 combines with J gene TRBJ1-3; 9 bases match TRBD1. CDR3 length: 15 residues. V gave up 6 bases and J gave up 2 bases; unmatched junction bases: 5.

The chain links TRBV12-5 to TRBJ2-1, with D maybe TRBD2 (5 bases). Germline V CDR1 and CDR2: LGHNT, FRNRAP. The CDR3 sequence is 13 residues long. V was pared by 0 bases and J by 12 bases, with 12 bases between. CDR3 nucleotide sequence: TGTGCTAGTGGTTTGGTTGGGAGACGGGGGCAGTTCTTC. Translation: CASGLVGRRGQFF.

In this sample, this clonotype turned up many times. The junction does not match germline at one end; this may be a read error. V is TRBV11-2 and J is TRBJ1-2; D may be TRBD1 (5 bases). The CDR3 spans 13 residues. Germline V gives CDR1 SGHAT, CDR2 FQNNGV. The CDR3 sequence is CASSLDRGDGYTF. Written as DNA, the CDR3 is TGCGCCAGCAGCTTGGATCGAGGGGATGGCTACACCTTC.

This clonotype was seen only a few times. The rearrangement uses TRBV5-5 and TRBJ2-3; D uncertain. The CDR3 has 15 amino acids. CDR1 SGHKS and CDR2 YYEKEE come from the germline V gene (reference sequence). With 0 bases removed from V and 0 bases from J, the gap between germline ends came to 8 bases. The CDR3 sequence: CASSLGASSTDTQYF. The CDR3 DNA follows: TGTGCCAGCAGCTTGGGAGCGAGTAGCACAGATACGCAGTATTTT.

In its sample, this clonotype was seen a few times. V and J are TRBV7-9 and TRBJ2-1; TRBD1 is a possible D gene (5 bases). Trimming left V 1 base short and J 5 bases short, with 12 bases between. Germline V gene lookup returns CDR1 SEHNR and CDR2 FQNEAQ (reference sequence). CDR3 size: 15 residues. CDR3 bases: TGTGCCAGCAGCTTAGGGGCAGAAGGGGACAATGAGCAGTTCTTC. This codes for CASSLGAEGDNEQFF.

V is TRBV20-1 and J is TRBJ2-3, with 11 bases lining up with TRBD2. The CDR3 extends over 17 amino acids. CDR1 and CDR2 (germline): DFQATT, SNEGSKA (reference sequence). The J segment lost 0 bases and the V segment lost 6 bases, leaving 11 bases of the junction unmatched. As DNA, the CDR3 is TGCAGTGCCCGTGGTGCTAGCGGGAGGACTAGCACAGATACGCAGTATTTT. It encodes CSARGASGRTSTDTQYF.

The rearrangement joins TRBV5-1 to TRBJ1-2, with 12 bases lining up with TRBD1. V lost 4 bases, J lost 6 bases, and 7 bases stayed unmatched. The CDR3 is 15 amino acids. From germline, CDR1 is SGHRS and CDR2 YFSETQ. CDR3 amino acids: CASSNMGTGGHGYTF. The CDR3 nucleotides read TGCGCCAGCAGCAACATGGGGACAGGGGGCCATGGCTACACCTTC.